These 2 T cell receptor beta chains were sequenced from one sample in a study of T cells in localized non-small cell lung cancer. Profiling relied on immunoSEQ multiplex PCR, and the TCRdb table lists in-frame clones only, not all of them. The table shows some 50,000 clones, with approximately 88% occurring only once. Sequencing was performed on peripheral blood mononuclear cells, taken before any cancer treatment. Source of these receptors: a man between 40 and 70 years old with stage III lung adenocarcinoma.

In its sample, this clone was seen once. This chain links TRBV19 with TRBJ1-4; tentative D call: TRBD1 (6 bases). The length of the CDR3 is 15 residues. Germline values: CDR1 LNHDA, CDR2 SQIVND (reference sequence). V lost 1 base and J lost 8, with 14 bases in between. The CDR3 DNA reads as TGTGCCAGTAGTATAGTGGTGGCAGGGGAAGAAAAACTGTTTTTT. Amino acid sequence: CASSIVVAGEEKLFF.

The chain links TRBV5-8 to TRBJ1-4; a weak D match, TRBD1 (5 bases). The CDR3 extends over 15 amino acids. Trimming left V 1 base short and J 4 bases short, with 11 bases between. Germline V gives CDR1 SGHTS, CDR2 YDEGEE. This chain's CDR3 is CASSLSGVNNEKLFF. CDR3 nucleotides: TGTGCCAGCAGCTTGTCGGGGGTGAATAATGAAAAACTGTTTTTT. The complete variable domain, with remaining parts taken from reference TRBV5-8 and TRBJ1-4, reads EAGVTQSPTHLIKTRGQQATLRCSPISGHTSVYWYQQALGLGLQFLLWYDEGEERNRGNFPPRFSGRQFPNYSSELNVNALELEDSALYLCASSLSGVNNEKLFFGSGTQLSVL.